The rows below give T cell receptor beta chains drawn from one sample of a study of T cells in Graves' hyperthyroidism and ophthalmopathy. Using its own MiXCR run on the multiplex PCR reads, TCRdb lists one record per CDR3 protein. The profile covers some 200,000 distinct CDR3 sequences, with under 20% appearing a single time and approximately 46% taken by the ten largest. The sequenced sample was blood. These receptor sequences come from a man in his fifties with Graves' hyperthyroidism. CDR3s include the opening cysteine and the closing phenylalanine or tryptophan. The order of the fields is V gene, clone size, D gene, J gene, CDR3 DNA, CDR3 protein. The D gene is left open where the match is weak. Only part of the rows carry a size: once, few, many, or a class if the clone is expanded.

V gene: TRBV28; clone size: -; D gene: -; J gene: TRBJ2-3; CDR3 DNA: TGTGCCAGCAGTCAGGGCCAGATCATGGGAGATACGCAGTATTTT; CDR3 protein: CASSQGQIMGDTQYF
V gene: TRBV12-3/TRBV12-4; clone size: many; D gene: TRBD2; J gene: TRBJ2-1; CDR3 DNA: TGTGCCAGCAGGCTTCCGGGACTAGCGGCCTACAATGAGCAGTTCTTC; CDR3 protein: CASRLPGLAAYNEQFF
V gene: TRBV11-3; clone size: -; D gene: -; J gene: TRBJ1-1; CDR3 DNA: TGTGCCAGCAGCCCCTGGGGGGGCACTGAAGCTTTCTTT; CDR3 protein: CASSPWGGTEAFF
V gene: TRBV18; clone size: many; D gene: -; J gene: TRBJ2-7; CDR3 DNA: TGTGCCAGCTCACCACTGGGGCCCTACGAGCAGTACTTC; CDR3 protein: CASSPLGPYEQYF
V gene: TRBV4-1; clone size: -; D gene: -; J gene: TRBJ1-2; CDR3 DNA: TGCGCCAGCAGCCAAGATGGGGCCTGGGTCCCACGACCTAACTATGGCTACACCTTC; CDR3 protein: CASSQDGAWVPRPNYGYTF
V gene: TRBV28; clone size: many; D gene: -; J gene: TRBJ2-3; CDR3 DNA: TGTGCCAGCAGTTCCCCCACGGATACGCAGTATTTT; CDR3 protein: CASSSPTDTQYF
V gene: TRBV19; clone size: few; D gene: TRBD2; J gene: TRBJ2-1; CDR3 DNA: TGTGCCAGTAGTACGCCCGGACTAGCGGGATTTGAGCAGTTCTTC; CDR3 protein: CASSTPGLAGFEQFF
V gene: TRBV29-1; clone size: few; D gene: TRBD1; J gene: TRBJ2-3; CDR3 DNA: TGCAGCGCCCAACAGGGGGAAAGCACAGATACGCAGTATTTT; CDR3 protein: CSAQQGESTDTQYF
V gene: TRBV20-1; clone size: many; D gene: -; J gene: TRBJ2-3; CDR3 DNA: TGCAGTGCGCCCGGCAAGGCAGATACGCAGTATTTT; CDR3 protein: CSAPGKADTQYF
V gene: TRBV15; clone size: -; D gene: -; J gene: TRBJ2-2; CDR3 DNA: TGTGCCACCAGCAGATCGTGGACAGTTAACACCGGGGAGCTGTTTTTT; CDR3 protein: CATSRSWTVNTGELFF
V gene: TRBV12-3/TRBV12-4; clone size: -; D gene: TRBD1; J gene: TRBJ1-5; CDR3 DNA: TGTGCCAGGGATGGACAGGGAGGTTCTAATCAGCCCCAGCATTTT; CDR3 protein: CARDGQGGSNQPQHF
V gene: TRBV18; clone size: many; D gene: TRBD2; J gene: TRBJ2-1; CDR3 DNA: TGTGCCAGCTCACCTAGGGCAACTAGCGACCCCTGGGATGAGCAGTTCTTC; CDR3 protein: CASSPRATSDPWDEQFF
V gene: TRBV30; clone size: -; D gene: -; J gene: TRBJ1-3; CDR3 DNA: TGTGCCTGGAGGGACCGGACATCCTCTGGAAACACCATATATTTT; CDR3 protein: CAWRDRTSSGNTIYF
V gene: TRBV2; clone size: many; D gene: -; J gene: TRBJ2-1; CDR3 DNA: TGTGCCAGCAGTGAAGCGGGTGCGTTAAGCTCCTACAATGAGCAGTTCTTC; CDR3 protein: CASSEAGALSSYNEQFF
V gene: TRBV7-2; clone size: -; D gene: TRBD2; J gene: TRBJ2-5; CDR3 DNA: TGTGCCAGCAGTTTGGGACTAGCGCAAGAGACCCAGTACTTC; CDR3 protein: CASSLGLAQETQYF
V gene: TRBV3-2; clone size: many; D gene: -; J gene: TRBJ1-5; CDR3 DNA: TGTGCCAGCAGCGATGAAGGGGCCACCCGGGACAGCGTTAGCAATCAGCCCCAGCATTTT; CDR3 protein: CASSDEGATRDSVSNQPQHF
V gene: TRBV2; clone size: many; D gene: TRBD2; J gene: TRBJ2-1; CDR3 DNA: TGTGCCAGCAGTGGGAGCGGGAGGGTCTACAATGAGCAGTTCTTC; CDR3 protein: CASSGSGRVYNEQFF
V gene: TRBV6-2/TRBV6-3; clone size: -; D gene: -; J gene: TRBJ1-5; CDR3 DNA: TGTGCCAGCAGTTACGACAGATATCAGCCCCAGCATTTT; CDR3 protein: CASSYDRYQPQHF
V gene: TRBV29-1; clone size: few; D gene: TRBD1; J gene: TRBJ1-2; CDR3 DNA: TGCAGCGCCACAGGGGTTTATGGCTACACCTTC; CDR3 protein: CSATGVYGYTF
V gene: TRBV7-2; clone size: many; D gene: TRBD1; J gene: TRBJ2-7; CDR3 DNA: TGTGCCAGCAGCTACCGACAGGGTGCCAGCGACGGGGCCTACGAGCAGTACTTC; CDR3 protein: CASSYRQGASDGAYEQYF
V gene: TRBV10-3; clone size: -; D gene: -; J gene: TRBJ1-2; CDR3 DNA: TGTGCCATCAGTGGGAGTAGTGGCTACACCTTC; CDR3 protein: CAISGSSGYTF
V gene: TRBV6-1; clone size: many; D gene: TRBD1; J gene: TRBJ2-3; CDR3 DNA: TGTGCCAGCCGTCCCAGGACAGGGCCCACAGATACGCAGTATTTT; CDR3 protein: CASRPRTGPTDTQYF
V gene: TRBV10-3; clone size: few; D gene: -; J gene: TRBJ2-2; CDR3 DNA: TGTGCCATCAGTGAGTCAGCGGGGCAGGGGGCCCCCACCGGGGAGCTGTTTTTT; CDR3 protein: CAISESAGQGAPTGELFF
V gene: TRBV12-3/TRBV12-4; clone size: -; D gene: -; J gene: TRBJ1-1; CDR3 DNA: TGTGCCAGCAGCAGAATTATGAACACTGAAGCTTTCTTT; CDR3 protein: CASSRIMNTEAFF
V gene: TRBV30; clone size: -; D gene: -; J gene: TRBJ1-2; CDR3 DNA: TGTGCCTGGAGTAACCTTAGGGATGGCTACACCTTC; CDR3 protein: CAWSNLRDGYTF
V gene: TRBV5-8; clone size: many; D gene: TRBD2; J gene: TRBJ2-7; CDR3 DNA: TGTGCCAGCTCCCTGGGGACTAGCCGATACGAGCAGTACTTC; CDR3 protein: CASSLGTSRYEQYF
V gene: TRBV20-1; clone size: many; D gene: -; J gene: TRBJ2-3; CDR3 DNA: TGCAGTGCTCTTTTCACCGAGACAGATACGCAGTATTTT; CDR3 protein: CSALFTETDTQYF
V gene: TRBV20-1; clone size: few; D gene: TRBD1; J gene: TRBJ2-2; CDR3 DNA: TGCAGTGCTAGTCACAGGGGGTGGACCGGGGAGCTGTTTTTT; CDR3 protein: CSASHRGWTGELFF
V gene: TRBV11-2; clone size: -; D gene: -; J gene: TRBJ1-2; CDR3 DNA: TGTGCCAGCAGCTTAGTACGGACGGGGCATGGCTACACCTTC; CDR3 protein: CASSLVRTGHGYTF
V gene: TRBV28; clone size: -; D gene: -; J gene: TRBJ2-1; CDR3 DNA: TGTGCCAGCAGTCCGGAGGAGGGCCTTAATGAGCAGTTCTTC; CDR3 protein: CASSPEEGLNEQFF
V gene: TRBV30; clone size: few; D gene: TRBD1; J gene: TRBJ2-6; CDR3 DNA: TGTGCCTGGAGTCCCCGTAGGACAGGGGGGAACTCTGGGGCCAACGTCCTGACTTTC; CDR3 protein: CAWSPRRTGGNSGANVLTF
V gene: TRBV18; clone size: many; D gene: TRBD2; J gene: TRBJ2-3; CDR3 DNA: TGTGCCAGCTCACCAAGGCTAGCGGTCGGTGCTACGCAGTATTTT; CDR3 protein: CASSPRLAVGATQYF
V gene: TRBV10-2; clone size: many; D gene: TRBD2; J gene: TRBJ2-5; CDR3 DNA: TGCGCCAGCAGTGACGGTGGACTAGGGGAGACCCAGTACTTC; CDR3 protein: CASSDGGLGETQYF
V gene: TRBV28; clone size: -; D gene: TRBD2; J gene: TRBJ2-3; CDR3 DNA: TGTGCCAGCAGCGCGGGGGGGCCCGGCACAGATACGCAGTATTTT; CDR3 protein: CASSAGGPGTDTQYF
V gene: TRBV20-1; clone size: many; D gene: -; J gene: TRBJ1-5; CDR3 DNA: TGCAGTGCTAGAAGGGGACCGACGAATCAGCCCCAGCATTTT; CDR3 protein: CSARRGPTNQPQHF
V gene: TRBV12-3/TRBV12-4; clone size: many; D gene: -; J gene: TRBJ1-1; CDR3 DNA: TGTGCCAGCAGTTTAGGGAGGTTCACTGAAGCTTTCTTT; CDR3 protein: CASSLGRFTEAFF
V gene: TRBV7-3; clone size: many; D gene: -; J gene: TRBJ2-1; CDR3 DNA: TGTGCCAGCAGCTTAATGGGGGGAGGATACAATGAGCAGTTCTTC; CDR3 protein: CASSLMGGGYNEQFF
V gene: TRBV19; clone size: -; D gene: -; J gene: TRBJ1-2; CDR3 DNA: TGTGCCGGTAGCACTAGCAAACGGACTGCGAACTATGGCTACACCTTC; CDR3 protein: CAGSTSKRTANYGYTF
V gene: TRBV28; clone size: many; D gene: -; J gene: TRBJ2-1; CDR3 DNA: TGTGCCAGCACGGCTGTGTTCCCATACAATGAGCAGTTCTTC; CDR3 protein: CASTAVFPYNEQFF
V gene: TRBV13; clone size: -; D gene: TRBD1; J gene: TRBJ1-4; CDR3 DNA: TGTGCCAGCAGTACGGGACAGACTAATGAAAAACTGTTTTTT; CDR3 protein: CASSTGQTNEKLFF
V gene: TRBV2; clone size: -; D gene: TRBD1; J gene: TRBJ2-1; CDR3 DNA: TGTGCCAGCAGTGATCAGGGACAGTTCAATGAGCAGTTCTTC; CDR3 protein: CASSDQGQFNEQFF
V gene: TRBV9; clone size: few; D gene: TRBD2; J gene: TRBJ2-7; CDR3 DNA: TGTGCCAGCAGCGTAGCGGGCAGGGAGGGAGACGAGCAGTACTTC; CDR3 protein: CASSVAGREGDEQYF
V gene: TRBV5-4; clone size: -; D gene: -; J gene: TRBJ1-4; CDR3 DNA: TGTGCCAGCAGCTTGGGGGGAATCCGGAATGAAAAACTGTTTTTT; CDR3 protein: CASSLGGIRNEKLFF
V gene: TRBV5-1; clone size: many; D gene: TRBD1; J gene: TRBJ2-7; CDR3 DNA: TGCGCCAGCAGCTTAGAACGTCCCGGGACAGGGGCCTACGAGCAGTACTTC; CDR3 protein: CASSLERPGTGAYEQYF
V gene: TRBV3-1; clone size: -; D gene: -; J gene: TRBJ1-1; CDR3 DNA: TGTGCCAGCAGCCAAGGGTTGGGAGCTTTCTTT; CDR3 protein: CASSQGLGAFF
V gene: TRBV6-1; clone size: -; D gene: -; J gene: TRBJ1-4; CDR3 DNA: TGTGCCAGCAGTGAAGTGTACGGGACTAATGAAAAACTGTTTTTT; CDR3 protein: CASSEVYGTNEKLFF
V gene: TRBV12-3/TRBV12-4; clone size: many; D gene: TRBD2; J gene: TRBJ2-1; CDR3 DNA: TGTGCCAGCAGTTTATACAGCGGGAGCCCCTACAATGAGCAGTTCTTC; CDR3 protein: CASSLYSGSPYNEQFF
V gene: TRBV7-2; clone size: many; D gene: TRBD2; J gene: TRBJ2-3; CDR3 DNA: TGTGCCAGCAGCTTTGGCGGGAGCGCAGATACGCAGTATTTT; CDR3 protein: CASSFGGSADTQYF
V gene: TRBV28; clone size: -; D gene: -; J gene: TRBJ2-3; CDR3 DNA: TGTGCCAGCAGTTCTACAGGAGCTAGCGCAGATACGCGGTATTTT; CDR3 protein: CASSSTGASADTRYF
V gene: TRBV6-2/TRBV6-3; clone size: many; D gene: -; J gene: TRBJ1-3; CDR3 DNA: TGTGCCAGCAAGCGCGGCTCTGGAAACACCATATATTTT; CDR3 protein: CASKRGSGNTIYF